A selection of T cell receptor beta chains follows, all from one sample in a study of cytomegalovirus exposure and HLA in healthy donors. Repertoires were generated with immunoSEQ multiplex PCR, while TCRdb's copy carries only in-frame clones and drops some. The repertoire holds some 180,000 clones, with roughly 80% as singletons. Specimen: PBMCs. All receptors derive from a girl between 10 and 17 years old in good health and CMV-seropositive. The CDR3 runs from the conserved cysteine through the conserved F or W. Fields, in order: V gene, clone size, D gene, J gene, CDR3 DNA, CDR3 protein. D genes are given only for firm matches. The size field is filled for only some rows; it gives once, few, many or a size class.

V gene: TRBV5-1; clone size: -; D gene: -; J gene: TRBJ1-5; CDR3 DNA: TGCGCCAGCAGCCAGAACAGGGACGGGCAGCCCCAGCATTTT; CDR3 protein: CASSQNRDGQPQHF
V gene: TRBV29-1; clone size: -; D gene: -; J gene: TRBJ2-3; CDR3 DNA: TGCAGCGTTGCTCTAGCGAGCACAGATACGCAGTATTTT; CDR3 protein: CSVALASTDTQYF
V gene: TRBV4-1; clone size: few; D gene: TRBD2; J gene: TRBJ2-5; CDR3 DNA: TGCGCCAGCAGCCAAGATAGGGCCAGCGGGAGGTCATGGGAAGAGACCCAGTACTTC; CDR3 protein: CASSQDRASGRSWEETQYF
V gene: TRBV6-5; clone size: -; D gene: -; J gene: TRBJ1-1; CDR3 DNA: TGTGCCAGCAGTTACGGACAGAACACTGAAGCTTTCTTT; CDR3 protein: CASSYGQNTEAFF
V gene: TRBV7-9; clone size: -; D gene: -; J gene: TRBJ1-1; CDR3 DNA: TGTGCCAGCAGCGTACAGGGTTTAAGGGGCTCTGAAGCTTTCTTT; CDR3 protein: CASSVQGLRGSEAFF
V gene: TRBV19; clone size: -; D gene: TRBD2; J gene: TRBJ2-2; CDR3 DNA: TGTGCCAGTAGTCCCAGCGGGAGGGCCTCCGGGGAGCTGTTTTTT; CDR3 protein: CASSPSGRASGELFF
V gene: TRBV27; clone size: -; D gene: TRBD1; J gene: TRBJ1-1; CDR3 DNA: TGTGCCAGCAGTTCTCGACAGGGGGCGAACACTGAAGCTTTCTTT; CDR3 protein: CASSSRQGANTEAFF
V gene: TRBV5-5; clone size: -; D gene: TRBD2; J gene: TRBJ2-7; CDR3 DNA: TGTGCCAGCAGGCGGCGGGGGACGGACGAGCAGTACTTC; CDR3 protein: CASRRRGTDEQYF
V gene: TRBV7-2; clone size: once; D gene: TRBD1; J gene: TRBJ2-7; CDR3 DNA: TGTGCCAGCAGCTCCGACAGGGAAGTAGGGGGCTACGAGCAGTACTTC; CDR3 protein: CASSSDREVGGYEQYF
V gene: TRBV7-2; clone size: -; D gene: TRBD1; J gene: TRBJ1-2; CDR3 DNA: TGTGCCAGCAACAACAGGGGGCAAGGCGGCTACACCTTC; CDR3 protein: CASNNRGQGGYTF
V gene: TRBV27; clone size: -; D gene: -; J gene: TRBJ2-7; CDR3 DNA: TGTGCCAGCAGTTTATCGACAGCATCCTACGAGCAGTACTTC; CDR3 protein: CASSLSTASYEQYF
V gene: TRBV27; clone size: few; D gene: TRBD1; J gene: TRBJ1-2; CDR3 DNA: TGTGCCAGCAGTTTATCGTTGGGACAGGGTTCTGGCTACACCTTC; CDR3 protein: CASSLSLGQGSGYTF
V gene: TRBV5-1; clone size: -; D gene: TRBD2; J gene: TRBJ2-7; CDR3 DNA: TGCGCCAGCAGCTTGGATGGGGGGGCCTACGAGCAGTACTTC; CDR3 protein: CASSLDGGAYEQYF
V gene: TRBV5-1; clone size: -; D gene: TRBD2; J gene: TRBJ2-2; CDR3 DNA: TGCGCCAGCAGCTCGCGGGAGGGACCTAACACCGGGGAGCTGTTTTTT; CDR3 protein: CASSSREGPNTGELFF
V gene: TRBV5-1; clone size: few; D gene: TRBD1; J gene: TRBJ2-7; CDR3 DNA: TGCGCCAGCAGCTTGGCCAAGACAGGGCCTAACGAGCAGTACTTC; CDR3 protein: CASSLAKTGPNEQYF
V gene: TRBV27; clone size: -; D gene: -; J gene: TRBJ2-7; CDR3 DNA: TGTGCCAGCCGGCTAGACGGGAGCGATCCCTACGAGCAGTACTTC; CDR3 protein: CASRLDGSDPYEQYF
V gene: TRBV19; clone size: -; D gene: -; J gene: TRBJ1-3; CDR3 DNA: TGTGCCAGCCAGCTGGGGAGTAACACCATATATTTT; CDR3 protein: CASQLGSNTIYF
V gene: TRBV25-1; clone size: few; D gene: TRBD2; J gene: TRBJ2-7; CDR3 DNA: TGTGCCTTCCTGAGGGCGGGAGGATCCTACGAGCAGTACTTC; CDR3 protein: CAFLRAGGSYEQYF
V gene: TRBV5-4; clone size: -; D gene: TRBD1; J gene: TRBJ1-1; CDR3 DNA: TGTGCCAGCAGCACCCCCGGGACAGGGCTCCGAGGAGCTTTCTTT; CDR3 protein: CASSTPGTGLRGAFF
V gene: TRBV5-6; clone size: -; D gene: -; J gene: TRBJ1-1; CDR3 DNA: TGTGCCAGCAGCCCCTGGGGGGGCTTGGACACTGAAGCTTTCTTT; CDR3 protein: CASSPWGGLDTEAFF
V gene: TRBV29-1; clone size: -; D gene: -; J gene: TRBJ2-2; CDR3 DNA: TGCAGCGTGCGGGACTTGAACACCGGGGAGCTGTTTTTT; CDR3 protein: CSVRDLNTGELFF
V gene: TRBV27; clone size: -; D gene: -; J gene: TRBJ2-4; CDR3 DNA: TGTGCCAGCAGTTTGTTTGGAGGACTAGCCAAAAACATTCAGTACTTC; CDR3 protein: CASSLFGGLAKNIQYF
V gene: TRBV2; clone size: -; D gene: -; J gene: TRBJ2-7; CDR3 DNA: TGTGCCAGCTTGGATGCAGGGTCCTACGAGCAGTACTTC; CDR3 protein: CASLDAGSYEQYF
V gene: TRBV6-1; clone size: -; D gene: TRBD1; J gene: TRBJ2-7; CDR3 DNA: TGTGCCAGCATTTCCTCCGGGACAGTAGCCTACGAGCAGTACTTC; CDR3 protein: CASISSGTVAYEQYF
V gene: TRBV4-2; clone size: -; D gene: -; J gene: TRBJ1-1; CDR3 DNA: TGTGCCAGCAGCCCTGAACAGGGGAACACTGAAGCTTTCTTT; CDR3 protein: CASSPEQGNTEAFF
V gene: TRBV30; clone size: -; D gene: TRBD1; J gene: TRBJ2-6; CDR3 DNA: TGTGCCTGGAACGAGGGACAGCCCCTCTCTGGGGCCAACGTCCTGACTTTC; CDR3 protein: CAWNEGQPLSGANVLTF
V gene: TRBV6-6; clone size: -; D gene: -; J gene: TRBJ2-7; CDR3 DNA: TGTGCCAGCAGTTACCCTAATAACTACGAGCAGTACTTC; CDR3 protein: CASSYPNNYEQYF
V gene: TRBV29-1; clone size: few; D gene: TRBD1; J gene: TRBJ1-1; CDR3 DNA: TGCAGCGTTGTCCCAGGGGGAGGCACTGAAGCTTTCTTT; CDR3 protein: CSVVPGGGTEAFF
V gene: TRBV4-2; clone size: -; D gene: TRBD2; J gene: TRBJ2-7; CDR3 DNA: TGTGCCAGCAGCCAAGTCGGGACTAGCGGGTACCGTCCCTACGAGCAGTACTTC; CDR3 protein: CASSQVGTSGYRPYEQYF
V gene: TRBV7-9; clone size: -; D gene: -; J gene: TRBJ1-1; CDR3 DNA: TGTTCCAGCAGCTCCCGGTTCACTGAAGCTTTCTTT; CDR3 protein: CSSSSRFTEAFF
V gene: TRBV27; clone size: -; D gene: TRBD1; J gene: TRBJ1-5; CDR3 DNA: TGTGCCAGCAGTGGTATCCGGGACAGCACAAATCAGCCCCAGCATTTT; CDR3 protein: CASSGIRDSTNQPQHF
V gene: TRBV5-1; clone size: -; D gene: -; J gene: TRBJ1-1; CDR3 DNA: TGCGCCAGCAGCTTGGGGGCTTCGGACACTGAAGCTTTCTTT; CDR3 protein: CASSLGASDTEAFF
V gene: TRBV15; clone size: -; D gene: TRBD2; J gene: TRBJ2-5; CDR3 DNA: TGTGCCACCCGCAGAGCAGGGACTATCATCCAAGAGACCCAGTACTTC; CDR3 protein: CATRRAGTIIQETQYF
V gene: TRBV10-2; clone size: -; D gene: TRBD1; J gene: TRBJ1-2; CDR3 DNA: TGCGCCAGCAGTGAGCAGGGGGTTTTGGACTATGGCTACACCTTC; CDR3 protein: CASSEQGVLDYGYTF
V gene: TRBV13; clone size: -; D gene: TRBD1; J gene: TRBJ2-7; CDR3 DNA: TGTGCCAGCAGCTTAGTCGGGACAGGACTCTACGAGCAGTACTTC; CDR3 protein: CASSLVGTGLYEQYF
V gene: TRBV25-1; clone size: few; D gene: -; J gene: TRBJ1-3; CDR3 DNA: TGTGCCAGCAGTAGCGGCGGCGGAAACACCATATATTTT; CDR3 protein: CASSSGGGNTIYF
V gene: TRBV18; clone size: -; D gene: -; J gene: TRBJ1-5; CDR3 DNA: TGTGCCAGCTCACCGCTTGCCGTGACACATAGCAATCAGCCCCAGCATTTT; CDR3 protein: CASSPLAVTHSNQPQHF
V gene: TRBV5-6; clone size: -; D gene: -; J gene: TRBJ1-5; CDR3 DNA: TGTGCCAGCAGCCTGTATGACAGAAGCAATCAGCCCCAGCATTTT; CDR3 protein: CASSLYDRSNQPQHF
V gene: TRBV6-5; clone size: -; D gene: -; J gene: TRBJ2-7; CDR3 DNA: TGTGCCAGCAGTTCCGCCGGGGAGCAGTACTTC; CDR3 protein: CASSSAGEQYF
V gene: TRBV5-1; clone size: -; D gene: -; J gene: TRBJ2-1; CDR3 DNA: TGCGCCAGCAAGTCCAGCGGTATTTACAATGAGCAGTTCTTC; CDR3 protein: CASKSSGIYNEQFF
V gene: TRBV18; clone size: -; D gene: TRBD1; J gene: TRBJ1-1; CDR3 DNA: TGTGCCAGCTCACCGAACAGGGGGCTTGGGATGAACACTGAAGCTTTCTTT; CDR3 protein: CASSPNRGLGMNTEAFF